This is a list of T cell receptor beta chains from one sample in a study of radiation and T cells in renal cell carcinoma. The data were produced by immunoSEQ multiplex PCR, yet TCRdb's version contains in-frame clones alone and is incomplete. Altogether over 10,000 clones are present, approximately 68% being singletons, with the ten largest covering under 20%. The sequences come from tumor tissue, collected from a patient whose treatment was nephrectomy without radiotherapy. The receptor source for this set is a woman of 80 years or more with renal cell carcinoma. Both conserved end residues are part of each CDR3. D genes are given only for firm matches. The size of a clone is reported for some rows only, either as once, few or many, or as a class for expanded clones.

TGTGCCAGCTCACCTTCAGGAGATACGCAGTATTTT,CASSPSGDTQYF,TRBV18,once,NA,TRBJ2-3
TGTGCCAGCACCCCGGGACAGGGGCACTATGAAAAACTGTTTTTT,CASTPGQGHYEKLFF,TRBV28,NA,TRBD1,TRBJ1-4
TGTGCCAGCAGCTTGAGCACTGAAGCTTTCTTT,CASSLSTEAFF,TRBV5-5,NA,NA,TRBJ1-1
TGTGCCAGCAGTCTGACGGGGGCTTCCCGAGAGACCCAGTACTTC,CASSLTGASRETQYF,TRBV9,NA,NA,TRBJ2-5
TGCGCCAGCAGCCGCGAAGCCCATCCAAGGGCAACTAATGAAAAACTGTTTTTT,CASSREAHPRATNEKLFF,TRBV4-3,NA,NA,TRBJ1-4
TGTGCCAGCAGCGTAGCAGGACAGGGGGCGCGAGAGCAGTACTTC,CASSVAGQGAREQYF,TRBV9,NA,TRBD1,TRBJ2-7
TGTGCCAGCAGCTTAGCAGGGGGGGCCTCAGATACGCAGTATTTT,CASSLAGGASDTQYF,TRBV7-9,NA,NA,TRBJ2-3
TGCGCCAGCAGCCAAGGGGATCCCTCCTACAATGAGCAGTTCTTC,CASSQGDPSYNEQFF,TRBV4-1,few,NA,TRBJ2-1
TGTGCCAGCAGCTCCGGGACTACCATCCATGAGCAGTTCTTC,CASSSGTTIHEQFF,TRBV7-2,NA,TRBD2,TRBJ2-1
TGTGCCAGCAAAAGAGAGTCCATGAACACTGAAGCTTTCTTT,CASKRESMNTEAFF,TRBV19,NA,NA,TRBJ1-1
TGCGCCAGCAGCCAAGAGTCAAGCGGCTATGGCTACACCTTC,CASSQESSGYGYTF,TRBV4-3,NA,NA,TRBJ1-2
TGTGCCAGCAGCTCGAACAGGGGTATAGACGAAAAACTGTTTTTT,CASSSNRGIDEKLFF,TRBV5-6,NA,TRBD1,TRBJ1-4
TGCGCCAGCAGCCAGATACCTGGAAACACCATATATTTT,CASSQIPGNTIYF,TRBV4-1,NA,NA,TRBJ1-3
TGTGCCAGTAGTATACGCGGGATCGACTACACCTTC,CASSIRGIDYTF,TRBV19,NA,NA,TRBJ1-2
TGTGCCAGCAGCTTTCAAGACAGTGAGACCCAGTACTTC,CASSFQDSETQYF,TRBV5-5,NA,NA,TRBJ2-5
TGTGCCAGCAGTGAAGCGAAGGCAGGGGCCGGCTATGGCTACACCTTC,CASSEAKAGAGYGYTF,TRBV9,NA,NA,TRBJ1-2
TGTGCCAGCAGGGACGGGACAGGGGCGAACACCGGGGAGCTGTTTTTT,CASRDGTGANTGELFF,TRBV7-2,NA,TRBD1,TRBJ2-2
TGTGCCAGCAGCCGATGGGACAGGGGGGGAACTGAAGCTTTCTTT,CASSRWDRGGTEAFF,TRBV7-9,NA,TRBD1,TRBJ1-1
TGTGCCAGCAGTGAGGGACGGAGTCTCCAAGAGACCCAGTACTTC,CASSEGRSLQETQYF,TRBV2,NA,NA,TRBJ2-5
TGTGCCAGCTCACCGCGGAGGGGCCAGGCTAGTGAGCAGTTCTTC,CASSPRRGQASEQFF,TRBV18,NA,NA,TRBJ2-1
TGTGCCAGCAGCGTAGGGCAGGGGGTAGGCTATGGCTACACCTTC,CASSVGQGVGYGYTF,TRBV9,NA,TRBD1,TRBJ1-2
TGTGCCAGCAGCTTATCTAGCGGGGGCCCAGATACGCAGTATTTT,CASSLSSGGPDTQYF,TRBV7-2,NA,TRBD2,TRBJ2-3
TGTGCCAGCAGTTGGGCAGGTTACTCTGGAAACACCATATATTTT,CASSWAGYSGNTIYF,TRBV28,few,NA,TRBJ1-3
TGCGCCAGCAGCCAAGTAGGGGCCAGACGGGACAGATACTTC,CASSQVGARRDRYF,TRBV4-1,NA,TRBD1,TRBJ2-4
TGTGCCAGCAGCTTGGAGGAGACAACTAATGAAAAACTGTTTTTT,CASSLEETTNEKLFF,TRBV5-5,NA,NA,TRBJ1-4
TGTGCCAGCAGTAGGACGGGTATGAACACTGAAGCTTTCTTT,CASSRTGMNTEAFF,TRBV5-4,few,NA,TRBJ1-1
TGTGCCAGCTCACCCCAGACAGACTATGGCTACACCTTC,CASSPQTDYGYTF,TRBV18,few,NA,TRBJ1-2
TGCGCCAGCAGCTGGACAGGGGGGGATGAAAAACTGTTTTTT,CASSWTGGDEKLFF,TRBV5-1,few,TRBD1,TRBJ1-4
TGCGCCAGCAGCCAACGGCCGGTACGGGGCCAAGAGACCCAGTACTTC,CASSQRPVRGQETQYF,TRBV4-1,NA,NA,TRBJ2-5
TGCGCCAGCAGCTCCGGACAGGGCCCGGGAGAGGAAAAACTGTTTTTT,CASSSGQGPGEEKLFF,TRBV5-1,once,TRBD1,TRBJ1-4
TGTGCCAGCTCACCACTCGGGGGCAGCTCAGATACGCAGTATTTT,CASSPLGGSSDTQYF,TRBV18,once,NA,TRBJ2-3
TGTGCCAGCAGCTTGGAGGGGTTGAATGGCTACACCTTC,CASSLEGLNGYTF,TRBV5-4,NA,NA,TRBJ1-2
TGTGCCAGCTCACCACCGGGCACAGGGGCAGGGAATGAGCAGTTCTTC,CASSPPGTGAGNEQFF,TRBV18,NA,TRBD1,TRBJ2-1
TGTGCCAGTTATATGGAGGGCTTCGGCTACACCTTC,CASYMEGFGYTF,TRBV6-6,NA,NA,TRBJ1-2
TGTGCCAGCACTCCCAGGGCGGGGGAAGGCTACACCTTC,CASTPRAGEGYTF,TRBV6-5,NA,NA,TRBJ1-2
TGTGCCAGCAGTTTATTTTTCGGGGGCAGGTTCTATAATTCACCCCTCCACTTT,CASSLFFGGRFYNSPLHF,TRBV27,few,NA,TRBJ1-6
TGTGCCAGCAGTGGGGCGACGGGGAGGAACACTGAAGCTTTCTTT,CASSGATGRNTEAFF,TRBV6-1,few,NA,TRBJ1-1
TGTGCCAGCAGCTTGAAGGGTCTCATGAACACTGAAGCTTTCTTT,CASSLKGLMNTEAFF,TRBV5-6,NA,NA,TRBJ1-1
TGTGCCAGCAGCTTAGATGGGGGATTTAGTGAGCAGTTCTTC,CASSLDGGFSEQFF,TRBV11-2,few,NA,TRBJ2-1
TGTGCCAGCATCGGGGGCTACAGAAACACTGAAGCTTTCTTT,CASIGGYRNTEAFF,TRBV6-6,NA,NA,TRBJ1-1
TGTGCCAGCAGCCTGGGGCCCGAAAACATTCAGTACTTC,CASSLGPENIQYF,TRBV7-8,once,NA,TRBJ2-4
TGTGCCAGCAGTTTAGGAGGGACAGGGGATCAGCCCCAGCATTTT,CASSLGGTGDQPQHF,TRBV6-5,NA,TRBD1,TRBJ1-5
TGTGCCAGCAGCCAATCGCCCCGGCAGGGTGGCTATGGCTACACCTTC,CASSQSPRQGGYGYTF,TRBV16,NA,NA,TRBJ1-2
TGCGCCAGCAGCTTGGACAGGGGGGCCTATAATTCACCCCTCCACTTT,CASSLDRGAYNSPLHF,TRBV5-1,NA,TRBD1,TRBJ1-6
TGTGCCAGCAGGCCTAGTACAGGGGCAAGGGAGCAGTACTTC,CASRPSTGAREQYF,TRBV2,medium-sized,TRBD1,TRBJ2-7
TGTGCCAGCAGCGTAGCGGGGGCTCCCTACGAGCAGTACTTC,CASSVAGAPYEQYF,TRBV6-5,once,TRBD2,TRBJ2-7
TGTGCCAGCAGCTTACTCGGGACGGAGAGGACAGATACGCAGTATTTT,CASSLLGTERTDTQYF,TRBV13,NA,NA,TRBJ2-3
TGTGCCAGCAGCTTAGGAACGGGTAAGCAGTTCTTC,CASSLGTGKQFF,TRBV11-3,NA,NA,TRBJ2-1
TGTGCCAGCAGCTTAGAGGGGTCCCATAATTCACCCCTCCACTTT,CASSLEGSHNSPLHF,TRBV7-6,few,NA,TRBJ1-6
TGTGCCACCGGACGAGAGAGTACTGAAGCTTTCTTT,CATGRESTEAFF,TRBV6-1,NA,NA,TRBJ1-1